This entry lists 5 T cell receptor delta chains sequenced from one sample in a study of Vδ1+ human thymocytes. The antigens of these receptors remain unknown. General observations from the study: In the thymus, TRG and TRD repertoires looked highly polyclonal with Gaussian CDR3 lengths.

Extracted RNA was reverse transcribed into cDNA. Pooled V-gene forward primers with one constant-region reverse primer generated the CDR3 amplicons by multiplex PCR. TCRdb reran clone calling via CATT on the multiplex PCR reads. The sample lists fewer than 30,000 delta-chain clones, around 7.7% occurring once. Sequencing used Vdelta1+ gamma-delta thymocytes from the thymus. The subset was: FACS-sorted CD3+ TCRalphabeta- TCRVdelta1+ TCRVdelta2- thymocytes. These receptors all stem from a girl less than two years old who had congenital heart surgery.

V gene TRDV1 combines with J gene TRDJ1, with TRDD3 matching 7 bases. J lost 0 bases, V lost 2 bases, and 21 bases had no gene match. Per the germline V gene, CDR1 is TSWWSYY and CDR2 is QGS. The CDR3 has 21 amino acids. CDR3 bases: TGTGCTCTTGGGGAAAGTCCGAGGGATACACAAGGGTGGCCGTACACCGATAAACTCATCTTT. It yields the protein CALGESPRDTQGWPYTDKLIF.

This clone appeared a few times. V and J are TRDV1 and TRDJ1, with TRDD2 as a possible D gene (6 bases). The CDR3 length is 16 residues. The germline CDR1 and CDR2 sequences are TSWWSYY and QGS. The ends were cut back, 5 bases at V and 8 bases at J, with 24 bases in the middle. The CDR3 sequence is CALGPKPYFLAVKLIF. The CDR3, as DNA: TGTGCTCTTGGGCCCAAGCCCTATTTCCTAGCGGTAAAACTCATCTTT.

For this clone: This may be a read error, as it is one base from a much larger clone. The sample contains more than one DNA sequence encoding this CDR3. The chain links TRDV2 to TRDJ1; TRDD3 is a possible D gene (5 bases). This CDR3 has 16 amino acids. Germline values: CDR1 GEAIGNYY, CDR2 EKD. Trimming removed 7 bases from V and 0 bases from J, with 20 bases in between. This chain's CDR3 is CACEGDHNWYTDKLIF. The CDR3 DNA is TGTGCCTGCGAGGGAGACCACAACTGGTACACCGATAAACTCATCTTT.

This clone appeared a few times. V usage is TRDV1 and J usage is TRDJ1; 9 bases line up with TRDD3. Losses at the gene ends were 0 bases for V and 1 base for J; bases not matched to a gene: 12. Germline V gene data show CDR1 as TSWWSYY and CDR2 as QGS. This CDR3 comprises 19 residues. CDR3 nucleotide sequence: TGTGCTCTTGGGGAACTAAATGGGGGGATACCCCTCGGCACCGATAAACTCATCTTT. It codes for CALGELNGGIPLGTDKLIF.

The chain links TRDV1 to TRDJ1, with 9 bases identical to TRDD3. V dropped 1 base and J dropped 0; count of bases not matched to a gene: 21. The V gene's germline CDR1 is TSWWSYY and CDR2 QGS. This CDR3 is 22 amino acids long. The CDR3 region is CALGEPHRGTGGPQGYTDKLIF. DNA of the CDR3: TGTGCTCTTGGGGAACCTCACCGAGGGACTGGGGGACCACAGGGGTACACCGATAAACTCATCTTT.